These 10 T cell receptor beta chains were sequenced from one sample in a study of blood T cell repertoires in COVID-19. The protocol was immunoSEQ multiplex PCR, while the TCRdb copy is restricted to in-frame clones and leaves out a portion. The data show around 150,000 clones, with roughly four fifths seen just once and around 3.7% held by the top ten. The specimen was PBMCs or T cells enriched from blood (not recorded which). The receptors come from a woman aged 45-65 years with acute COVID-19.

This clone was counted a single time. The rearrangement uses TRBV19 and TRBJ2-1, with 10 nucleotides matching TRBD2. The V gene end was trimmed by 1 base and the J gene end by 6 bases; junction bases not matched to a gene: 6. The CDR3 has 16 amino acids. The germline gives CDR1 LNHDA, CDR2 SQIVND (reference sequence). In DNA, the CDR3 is TGTGCCAGTAGTATAGGGACTAGCGGCATATTCAATGAGCAGTTCTTC. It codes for CASSIGTSGIFNEQFF.

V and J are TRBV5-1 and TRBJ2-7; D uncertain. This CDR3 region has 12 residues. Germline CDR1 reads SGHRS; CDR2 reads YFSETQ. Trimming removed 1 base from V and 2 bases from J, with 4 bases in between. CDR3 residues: CASSLTAYEQYF. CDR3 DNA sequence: TGCGCCAGCAGCTTGACAGCCTACGAGCAGTACTTC.

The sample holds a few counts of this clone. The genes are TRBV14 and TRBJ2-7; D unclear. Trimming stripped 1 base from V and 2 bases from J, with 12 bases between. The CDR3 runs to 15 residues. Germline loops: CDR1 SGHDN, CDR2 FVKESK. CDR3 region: CASSQGVALAYEQYF. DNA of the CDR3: TGTGCCAGCAGCCAAGGGGTAGCTCTGGCCTACGAGCAGTACTTC.

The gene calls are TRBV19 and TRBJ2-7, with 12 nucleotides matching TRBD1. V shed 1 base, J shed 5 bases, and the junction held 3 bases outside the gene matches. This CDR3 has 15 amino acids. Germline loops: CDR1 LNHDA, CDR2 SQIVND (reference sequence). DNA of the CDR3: TGTGCCAGTAGTATAGCCGGGACAGGGGGCAACGAGCAGTACTTC. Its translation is CASSIAGTGGNEQYF.

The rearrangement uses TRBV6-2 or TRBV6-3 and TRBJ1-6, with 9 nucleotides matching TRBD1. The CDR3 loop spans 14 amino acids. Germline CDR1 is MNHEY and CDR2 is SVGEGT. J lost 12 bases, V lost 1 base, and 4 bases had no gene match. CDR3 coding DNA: TGTGCCAGCAGTTACTTCCGGGACAGGGAACCCCTCCACTTT. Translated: CASSYFRDREPLHF.

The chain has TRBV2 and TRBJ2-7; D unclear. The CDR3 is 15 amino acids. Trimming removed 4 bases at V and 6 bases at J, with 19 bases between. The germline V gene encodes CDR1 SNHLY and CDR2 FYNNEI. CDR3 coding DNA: TGTGCCAGCAGTGTCCGGTCCGACAAACTCTCCGAGCAGTACTTC. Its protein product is CASSVRSDKLSEQYF. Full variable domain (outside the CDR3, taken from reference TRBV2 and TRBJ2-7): EPEVTQTPSHQVTQMGQEVILRCVPISNHLYFYWYRQILGQKVEFLVSFYNNEISEKSEIFDDQFSVERPDGSNFTLKIRSTKLEDSAMYFCASSVRSDKLSEQYFGPGTRLTVT.

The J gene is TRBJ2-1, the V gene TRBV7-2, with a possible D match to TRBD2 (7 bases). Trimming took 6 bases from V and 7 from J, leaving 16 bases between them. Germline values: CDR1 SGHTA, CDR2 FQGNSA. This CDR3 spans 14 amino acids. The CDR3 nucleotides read TGTGCCAGCAGTTTTAAGGGGGGGAGGAATGAGCAGTTCTTC. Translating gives CASSFKGGRNEQFF.

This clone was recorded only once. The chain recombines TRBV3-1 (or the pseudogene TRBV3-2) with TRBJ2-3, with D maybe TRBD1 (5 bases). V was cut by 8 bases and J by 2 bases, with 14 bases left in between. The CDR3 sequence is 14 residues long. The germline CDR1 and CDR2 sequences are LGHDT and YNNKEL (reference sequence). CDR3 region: CASGAERLTDTQYF. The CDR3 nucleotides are TGTGCCAGCGGGGCAGAGCGACTCACAGATACGCAGTATTTT.

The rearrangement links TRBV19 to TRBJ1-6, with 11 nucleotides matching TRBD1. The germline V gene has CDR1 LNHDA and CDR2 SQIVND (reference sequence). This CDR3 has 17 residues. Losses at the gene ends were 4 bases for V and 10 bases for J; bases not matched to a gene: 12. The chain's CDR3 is CASSTADRGRLGSPLHF. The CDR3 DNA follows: TGTGCCAGTAGTACAGCGGACAGGGGGCGCTTGGGCTCACCCCTCCACTTT. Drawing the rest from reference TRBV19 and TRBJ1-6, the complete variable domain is DGGITQSPKYLFRKEGQNVTLSCEQNLNHDAMYWYRQDPGQGLRLIYYSQIVNDFQKGDIAEGYSVSREKKESFPLTVTSAQKNPTAFYLCASSTADRGRLGSPLHFGNGTRLTVT.

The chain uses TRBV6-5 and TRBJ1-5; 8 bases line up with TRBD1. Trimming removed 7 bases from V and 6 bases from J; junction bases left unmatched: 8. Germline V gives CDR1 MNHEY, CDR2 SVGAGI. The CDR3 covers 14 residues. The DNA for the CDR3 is TGTGCCAGCACCTTTACAGGGGGGCGTCAGCCCCAGCATTTT. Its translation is CASTFTGGRQPQHF.